This TCR beta chain was profiled in a study of blood T cell repertoires in COVID-19. Libraries were prepared by immunoSEQ multiplex PCR; TCRdb keeps only in-frame clonotypes and omits some of them. Of about 370,000 clones detected, approximately 92% appear once; the ten largest clones hold around 1%. Germline V gene data show CDR1 as SGHTA and CDR2 as FQGNSA. There are 19 residues in the CDR3. The V gene end was trimmed by 2 bases and the J gene end by 0 bases; junction bases not matched to a gene: 11. The gene calls are TRBV7-2 and TRBJ2-2; TRBD2 aligns across 8 bases. The sequence was obtained from a young man who had recovered from COVID-19. Specimen: PBMCs or T cells enriched from blood (not recorded which). CDR3 coding DNA: TGTGCCAGCAGCTTATCACCTAGCGGGTACACCGCGAACACCGGGGAGCTGTTTTTT. Its translation is CASSLSPSGYTANTGELFF.